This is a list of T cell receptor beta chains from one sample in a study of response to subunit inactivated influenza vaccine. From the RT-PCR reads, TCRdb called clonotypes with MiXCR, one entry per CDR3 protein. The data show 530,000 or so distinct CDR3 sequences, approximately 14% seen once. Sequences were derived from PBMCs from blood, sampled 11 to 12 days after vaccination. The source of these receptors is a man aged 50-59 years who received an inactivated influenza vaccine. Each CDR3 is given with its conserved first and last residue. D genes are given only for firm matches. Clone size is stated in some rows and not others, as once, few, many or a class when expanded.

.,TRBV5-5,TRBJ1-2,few,CASSLGPLEGYTF,TGTGCCAGCAGCTTGGGACCTCTCGAGGGCTACACCTTC
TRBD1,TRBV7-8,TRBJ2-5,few,CASSLGRDRGRETQYF,TGTGCCAGCAGCTTAGGCCGGGACAGGGGGAGAGAGACCCAGTACTTC
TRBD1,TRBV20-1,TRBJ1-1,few,CSAPYRGQTEAFF,TGCAGTGCTCCCTACAGGGGGCAGACTGAAGCTTTCTTT
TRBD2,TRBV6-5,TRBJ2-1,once,CASSYTSGTNEQFF,TGTGCCAGCAGTTACACTAGCGGGACCAATGAGCAGTTCTTC
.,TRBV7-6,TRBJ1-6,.,CASSLSESSYNSPLHF,TGTGCCAGCAGCTTAAGTGAGAGCTCCTATAATTCACCCCTCCACTTT
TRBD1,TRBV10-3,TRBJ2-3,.,CAISRQGVGTDTQYF,TGTGCCATCAGTCGACAGGGCGTCGGGACAGATACGCAGTATTTT
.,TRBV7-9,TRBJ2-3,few,CASSLLQGADTQYF,TGTGCCAGCAGCTTACTTCAGGGCGCGGATACGCAGTATTTT
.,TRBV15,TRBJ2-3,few,CATSRVRDTQYF,TGTGCCACCAGCAGAGTGAGGGATACGCAGTATTTT
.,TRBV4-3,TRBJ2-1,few,CASSHNRVGNEQFF,TGCGCCAGCAGCCACAACAGGGTTGGGAATGAGCAGTTCTTC
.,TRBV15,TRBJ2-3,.,CATSRAMEGTDTQYF,TGTGCCACCAGCAGAGCCATGGAGGGGACAGATACGCAGTATTTT
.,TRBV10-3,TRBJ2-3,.,CAISETSLQGTSSTDTQYF,TGTGCCATCAGTGAGACCTCTCTACAGGGAACATCTAGCACAGATACGCAGTATTTT
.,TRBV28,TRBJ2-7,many,CASSLTDEQYF,TGTGCCAGCAGTTTGACCGACGAGCAGTACTTC
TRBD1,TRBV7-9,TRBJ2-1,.,CASSRPGQGARNEQFF,TGTGCCAGCAGTCGTCCGGGACAGGGGGCGCGTAATGAGCAGTTCTTC
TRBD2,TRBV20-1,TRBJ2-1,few,CSAISGSRNEQFF,TGCAGTGCAATTAGCGGGAGCAGGAATGAGCAGTTCTTC
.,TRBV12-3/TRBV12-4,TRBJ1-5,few,CASSKANQPQHF,TGTGCCAGCAGTAAGGCGAATCAGCCCCAGCATTTT
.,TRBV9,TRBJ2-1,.,CASSANSYNEQFF,TGTGCCAGCAGTGCAAATTCCTACAATGAGCAGTTCTTC
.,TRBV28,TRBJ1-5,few,CASSFAEKPQHF,TGTGCCAGCAGTTTCGCCGAAAAGCCCCAGCATTTT
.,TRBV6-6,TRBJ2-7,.,CASRPEGGEQYF,TGTGCCAGCAGACCTGAGGGGGGGGAGCAGTACTTC
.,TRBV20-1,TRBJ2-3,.,CSARKGTYTDTQYF,TGCAGTGCTAGAAAGGGGACGTACACAGATACGCAGTATTTT
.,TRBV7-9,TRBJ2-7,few,CASSSGHFYEQYF,TGTGCCAGCAGCTCGGGACATTTCTACGAGCAGTACTTC
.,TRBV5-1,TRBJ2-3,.,CASSLDRTSSDTQYF,TGCGCCAGCAGCTTGGACAGGACCAGCTCGGATACGCAGTATTTT
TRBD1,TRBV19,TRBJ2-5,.,CASSMRDRSYQETQYF,TGTGCCAGTAGTATGAGGGACAGGTCGTACCAAGAGACCCAGTACTTC
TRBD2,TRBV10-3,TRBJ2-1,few,CAISISGSRSNEQFF,TGTGCCATCAGCATTAGCGGGAGTCGGTCCAATGAGCAGTTCTTC
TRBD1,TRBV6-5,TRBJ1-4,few,CASSYSDRGNNEKLFF,TGTGCCAGCAGTTACAGCGACAGGGGAAATAATGAAAAACTGTTTTTT
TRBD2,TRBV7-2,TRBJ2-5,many,CASSPRGLADQETQYF,TGTGCCAGCAGCCCCCGGGGACTAGCGGATCAAGAGACCCAGTACTTC
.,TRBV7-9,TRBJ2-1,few,CASSATIGRNEQFF,TGTGCCAGCAGCGCGACGATCGGGAGAAATGAGCAGTTCTTC
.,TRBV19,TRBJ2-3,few,CASSSGQDPDTQYF,TGTGCCAGTAGTAGCGGTCAAGACCCAGATACGCAGTATTTT
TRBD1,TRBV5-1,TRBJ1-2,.,CASSAGKGQYVYGYTF,TGCGCCAGCAGCGCCGGGAAGGGACAGTACGTCTATGGCTACACCTTC
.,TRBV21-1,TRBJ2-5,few,CASSKIPSLAGEIF,TGTGCCAGCAGCAAAATCCCCTCACTAGCGGGAGAGATCTTC
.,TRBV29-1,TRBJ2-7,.,CSVEDPGLYEQYF,TGCAGCGTTGAAGATCCCGGACTTTACGAGCAGTACTTC
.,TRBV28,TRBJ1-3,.,CASTSAAVGGASGNTIYF,TGTGCCAGCACCTCCGCCGCTGTCGGGGGTGCCTCTGGAAACACCATATATTTT
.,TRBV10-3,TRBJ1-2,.,CAISERANIGNYGYTF,TGTGCCATCAGTGAGCGAGCAAACATCGGGAACTATGGCTACACCTTC
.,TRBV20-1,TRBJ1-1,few,CSARDPGRSNTEAFF,TGCAGTGCTAGAGATCCGGGGAGGTCGAACACTGAAGCTTTCTTT
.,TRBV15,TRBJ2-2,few,CATSSQNTGELFF,TGTGCCACCAGCAGCCAGAACACCGGGGAGCTGTTTTTT
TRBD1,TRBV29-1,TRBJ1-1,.,CSGAPQGATEAFF,TGCAGCGGCGCCCCACAGGGGGCCACTGAAGCTTTCTTT
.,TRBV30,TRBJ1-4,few,CAGAGDSEKLFF,TGTGCCGGGGCAGGGGATTCTGAAAAACTGTTTTTT
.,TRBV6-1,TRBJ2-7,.,CALAGFGEQYF,TGTGCCCTTGCTGGGTTTGGGGAGCAGTACTTC
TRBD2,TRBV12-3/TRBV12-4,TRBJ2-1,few,CASSFRTSGGCEQFF,TGTGCCAGCAGTTTCCGAACTAGCGGGGGATGTGAGCAGTTCTTC
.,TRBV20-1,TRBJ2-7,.,CSAPKPTYEQYF,TGCAGTGCCCCTAAGCCGACCTACGAGCAGTACTTC
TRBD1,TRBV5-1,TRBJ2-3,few,CASSPDRASDTQYF,TGCGCCAGCAGCCCGGACAGGGCGTCAGATACGCAGTATTTT
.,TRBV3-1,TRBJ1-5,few,CASSLSGTVLSNQPQHF,TGTGCCAGCAGCTTGAGTGGAACAGTACTTAGCAATCAGCCCCAGCATTTT
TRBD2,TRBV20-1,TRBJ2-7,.,CSAARGTSGPYEQYF,TGCAGTGCCGCCCGCGGGACTAGCGGGCCTTACGAGCAGTACTTC
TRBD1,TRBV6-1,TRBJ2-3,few,CASSPARDRRYSDTQYF,TGTGCCAGCAGTCCGGCTCGGGACAGGCGTTATTCAGATACGCAGTATTTT
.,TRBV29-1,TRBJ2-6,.,CSVLYSGANVLTF,TGCAGCGTACTGTACTCTGGGGCCAACGTCCTGACTTTC
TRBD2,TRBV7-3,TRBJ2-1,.,CASSLRLAGAGEQFF,TGTGCCAGCAGCCTTAGACTAGCGGGAGCTGGGGAGCAGTTCTTC
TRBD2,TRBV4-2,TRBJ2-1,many,CASSQLAGVVNEQFF,TGTGCCAGCAGCCAGTTAGCGGGAGTTGTTAATGAGCAGTTCTTC
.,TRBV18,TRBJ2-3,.,CASSPVLRGTDTQYF,TGTGCCAGCTCACCGGTGTTACGGGGCACAGATACGCAGTATTTT
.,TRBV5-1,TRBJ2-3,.,CASSLGTTSSETQYF,TGCGCCAGCAGCTTGGGCACCACTAGCAGCGAAACGCAGTATTTT
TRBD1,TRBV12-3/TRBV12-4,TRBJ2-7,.,CASISKGQGARSYEQYF,TGTGCCAGCATCTCAAAGGGGCAGGGGGCGCGGTCCTACGAGCAGTACTTC
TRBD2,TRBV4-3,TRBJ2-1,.,CASSPRLAGHNEQFF,TGCGCCAGCAGCCCACGACTAGCGGGCCACAATGAGCAGTTCTTC
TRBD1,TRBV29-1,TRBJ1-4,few,CSVGRDRGEKLFF,TGCAGCGTCGGTCGGGACAGGGGAGAAAAACTGTTTTTT
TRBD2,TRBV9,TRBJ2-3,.,CASSVGDSGRTDTQYF,TGTGCCAGCAGCGTAGGGGATAGCGGGAGAACAGATACGCAGTATTTT
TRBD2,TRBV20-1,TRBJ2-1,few,CSARVGGYYNEQFF,TGCAGTGCTAGAGTGGGAGGGTATTACAATGAGCAGTTCTTC
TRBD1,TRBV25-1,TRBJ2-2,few,CASTQTGVNTGELFF,TGTGCCAGCACCCAGACAGGGGTAAACACCGGGGAGCTGTTTTTT